This T cell receptor (beta chain) was sequenced in a study of T cell repertoires in cytomegalovirus infection. J gave up 3 bases and V 6 bases, and 8 bases lay outside the gene matches. This CDR3 contains 15 residues. CDR1 and CDR2 from the germline V gene are SGHNT and YYREEE (reference sequence). From the reads, TCRdb called clonotypes with MiXCR, one entry per CDR3 protein. The profile covers 250,000 to 300,000 distinct CDR3 sequences, with roughly an eighth appearing a single time and around 8.7% taken by the ten largest. This clonotype was counted between two and nine times. The specimen was PBMCs. The chain links TRBV5-4 to TRBJ2-2, with 7 bases that match TRBD1. The TCR was taken from a human donor in good health (CMV status not recorded). Some clones in this sample may be carry-over from other donors' samples. Written as DNA, the CDR3 is TGTGCCAGCAAACCGGGACAGATCGACACCGGGGAGCTGTTTTTT. Its protein product is CASKPGQIDTGELFF.